This T cell receptor (beta chain) was sequenced during a study of sequential checkpoint blockade in melanoma. On the study more broadly: Arm A got nivolumab then ipilimumab; arm B the reverse, 1:1.

General study points: Patients with week-13 increases in T-cell fraction and clonality benefited about 30 times more often.

In its sample, this clone was seen a few times. Its matching antigen is unknown. Germline V gives CDR1 SGHVS, CDR2 FNYEAQ. The CDR3 spans 15 residues. The trim removed 8 bases at V and 1 base at J, leaving 4 bases unmatched. Only in-frame clones appear in the TCRdb table, and some are missing; sequencing was by immunoSEQ multiplex PCR. The sample holds about 9,300 clones, roughly 29% seen once. Regarding treatment: randomized to nivolumab then ipilimumab (arm A) or the reverse (arm B). The sequence came from a human donor with melanoma. The chain combines TRBV7-6 with TRBJ2-2, with TRBD2 matching 10 bases. Specimen: tumor tissue (inferred from file names), collected from a patient given nivolumab and ipilimumab in sequence. As DNA, the CDR3 is TGTGCCAGCCTTGTAGCGGGGGGGAACACCGGGGAGCTGTTTTTT. It is translated as CASLVAGGNTGELFF. The full variable domain, completed using reference TRBV7-6 and TRBJ2-2, is GAGVSQSPRYKVTKRGQDVALRCDPISGHVSLYWYRQALGQGPEFLTYFNYEAQQDKSGLPNDRFSAERPEGSISTLTIQRTEQRDSAMYRCASLVAGGNTGELFFGEGSRLTVL.